The 24 T cell receptor beta chains below come from one sample, sequenced in a study of blood T cell repertoires in COVID-19. Sequenced by immunoSEQ multiplex PCR; TCRdb stores in-frame clones only, minus some. Among around 65,000 clones listed, around four fifths were seen once. The sequenced material came from peripheral blood. Receptors were obtained from a man between 65 and 80 years old with acute or convalescent COVID-19.

This sequence joins TRBV13 and TRBJ1-1; D perhaps matches TRBD1 (5 bases). The CDR3 runs 14 residues. V lost 6 bases to trimming and J lost 2 bases, with 13 bases between them. Per germline, CDR1 PRHDT and CDR2 FYEKMQ (reference sequence). The CDR3 sequence is CASRDMLRNTEAFF. CDR3 DNA: TGTGCCAGCAGGGACATGCTAAGAAACACTGAAGCTTTCTTT.

This CDR3 is CASSLRGYTF. The DNA for the CDR3 is TGTGCCAGCAGCTTGCGCGGCTACACCTTC. The chain is built from TRBV7-9 and TRBJ1-2; D ambiguous. V lost 3 bases and J lost 8, with 4 bases in between. The CDR3 has 10 amino acids. CDR1 and CDR2 from the germline V gene are SEHNR and FQNEAQ (reference sequence).

The chain uses TRBV9 and TRBJ2-1; 7 nucleotides align to TRBD2. The CDR3 extends over 14 amino acids. V dropped 3 bases and J dropped 4; count of bases not matched to a gene: 4. Germline V gene data show CDR1 as SGDLS and CDR2 as YYNGEE. CDR3 residues: CASSESGTYNEQFF. The CDR3 region has the DNA TGTGCCAGCAGCGAAAGCGGGACTTACAATGAGCAGTTCTTC.

This chain connects TRBV5-1 to TRBJ2-4; 11 nucleotides line up with TRBD2. The length of the CDR3 is 15 residues. The V gene's germline CDR1 is SGHRS and CDR2 YFSETQ. V gave up 5 bases and J gave up 8 bases; unmatched junction bases: 9. CDR3 region: CASSRTSGFVDIQYF. CDR3 nucleotides: TGCGCCAGCAGTCGGACTAGCGGGTTCGTGGACATTCAGTACTTC.

V gene TRBV5-5 combines with J gene TRBJ2-1; tentative D call: TRBD1 (6 bases). This CDR3 region has 16 residues. The V gene lost 3 bases and the J gene lost 5 bases, with 18 bases spanning the gap. CDR1 is SGHKS and CDR2 is YYEKEE in the germline V gene (reference sequence). CDR3 DNA sequence: TGTGCCAGCAGCTCCCTCCCAGGGGTGTGGGACAATGAGCAGTTCTTC. Protein: CASSSLPGVWDNEQFF.

J is TRBJ1-1 and V is TRBV10-3; D perhaps matches TRBD1 (6 bases). CDR1 ENHRY and CDR2 SYGVKD come from the germline V gene. Trimming removed 1 base from V and 7 bases from J, with 16 bases in between. CDR3 length: 15 amino acids. The CDR3 sequence: CAISEWGGPRGEAFF. CDR3 nucleotides: TGTGCCATCAGTGAGTGGGGGGGGCCTAGGGGTGAAGCTTTCTTT.

This clone has only a few counts. V usage is TRBV5-5 and J usage is TRBJ1-5; 7 nucleotides match TRBD1. The CDR3 extends over 16 amino acids. The germline gives CDR1 SGHKS, CDR2 YYEKEE (reference sequence). Unmatched junction bases numbered 9, after V lost 4 bases and J lost 2 bases. Here the CDR3 reads CASSPIEGTGNQPQHF. CDR3 sequence (DNA): TGTGCCAGCAGCCCAATAGAAGGGACAGGCAATCAGCCCCAGCATTTT.

V and J are TRBV9 and TRBJ2-1; weak D call: TRBD1 (5 bases). The germline CDR1 and CDR2 sequences are SGDLS and YYNGEE. The germline V and J ends were trimmed by 0 bases and 8 bases, with 15 bases remaining between them. This CDR3 spans 15 amino acids. This CDR3 reads CASSVAGHPWDEQFF. The CDR3 DNA reads as TGTGCCAGCAGCGTAGCCGGACACCCCTGGGATGAGCAGTTCTTC.

The chain has TRBV11-3 and TRBJ1-1, with D uncertain. V lost 1 base and J lost 0, with 6 bases in between. This CDR3 comprises 14 residues. Germline assignment: CDR1 SGHNT and CDR2 YENEEA. Written as DNA, the CDR3 is TGTGCCAGCAGCTTAGGGGCCCTGAACACTGAAGCTTTCTTT. Protein: CASSLGALNTEAFF.

The J gene is TRBJ2-1, the V gene TRBV5-8; 7 positions agree with TRBD1. Germline CDR1 is SGHTS and CDR2 is YDEGEE. After removal of 4 bases from V and 10 bases from J, the junction contained 11 bases not matched to a gene. The CDR3 is 14 residues long. Here the CDR3 DNA reads TGTGCCAGCAGCCCGAACCGACAGGGTGGAGAGCAGTTCTTC. It yields the protein CASSPNRQGGEQFF.

The chain uses TRBV5-6 and TRBJ2-3; TRBD1 matches at 9 bases. Trimming took 0 bases from V and 6 from J; bases not matched to a gene: 8. Germline V gene sequence: CDR1 SGHDT, CDR2 YYEEEE. The CDR3 runs 16 residues. The CDR3 DNA reads TGTGCCAGCAGCTTGGATTTCGGACAGGGGATGGATACGCAGTATTTT. It encodes CASSLDFGQGMDTQYF.

The chain combines TRBV6-5 with TRBJ2-2, with 9 bases identical to TRBD1. Looked up from germline, CDR1 is MNHEY and CDR2 is SVGAGI. With V trimmed by 6 bases and J by 4 bases, 6 bases remained unmatched. This CDR3 is 15 amino acids long. Here the CDR3 reads CASRWGTGSTGELFF. The CDR3, as DNA: TGTGCCAGCAGATGGGGGACAGGGAGCACCGGGGAGCTGTTTTTT.

This clone appeared a single time. The chain couples TRBV18 to TRBJ1-6, with D tentatively TRBD1 (5 bases). The CDR3 covers 16 residues. Germline CDR1 KGHSH, CDR2 LQKENI. V gave up 1 base and J gave up 7 bases, with 14 bases separating them. In DNA, the CDR3 is TGTGCCAGCTCACCACGATCGGCAGGGTTGAATTCACCCCTCCACTTT. Amino acids: CASSPRSAGLNSPLHF.

V and J are TRBV15 and TRBJ2-7; tentative D call: TRBD1 (7 bases). Trimming shortened V by 0 bases and J by 4 bases, and 19 bases separated the two germline ends. There are 17 residues in the CDR3. Germline assignment: CDR1 LNHNV and CDR2 YYDKDF (reference sequence). This chain's CDR3 is CATSRDFGSQGEYEQYF. In nucleotides, the CDR3 is TGTGCCACCAGCAGAGATTTCGGGAGCCAGGGGGAGTACGAGCAGTACTTC.

V usage is TRBV5-1 and J usage is TRBJ2-1; 10 bases match TRBD2. Germline V lookup: CDR1 SGHRS, CDR2 YFSETQ. The CDR3 loop spans 16 amino acids. The ends lost 3 bases at V and 8 bases at J; junction bases unmatched: 11. CDR3 sequence: CASSSRERGGSDEQFF. Written as DNA, the CDR3 is TGCGCCAGCAGCTCCCGAGAGCGGGGGGGCTCGGATGAGCAGTTCTTC.

CDR3 region: CASSLLNRDTNTGELFF. DNA of the CDR3: TGCGCCAGCAGCTTATTAAACAGGGATACGAACACCGGGGAGCTGTTTTTT. The rearrangement links TRBV5-1 to TRBJ2-2, with D perhaps matching TRBD1 (6 bases). The CDR3 is made up of 17 amino acids. Germline CDR1 and CDR2: SGHRS and YFSETQ. Trimming took 2 bases from V and 0 from J, leaving 14 bases between them.

The chain uses TRBV4-1 and TRBJ1-1, with D perhaps TRBD1 (6 bases). The ends were cut back, 4 bases at V and 6 bases at J, with 21 bases in the middle. The germline CDR1 and CDR2 sequences are MGHRA and YSYEKL. The CDR3 is made up of 16 amino acids. The CDR3 region is CASSPGARQARAEAFF. DNA for the CDR3: TGCGCCAGCAGCCCTGGTGCAAGACAGGCGAGGGCTGAAGCTTTCTTT.

This clone was detected only once. V and J are TRBV19 and TRBJ2-1, with 11 bases lining up with TRBD2. The CDR3 runs 17 residues. Germline V gene sequence: CDR1 LNHDA, CDR2 SQIVND (reference sequence). The V gene end was trimmed by 9 bases and the J gene end by 0 bases; junction bases not matched to a gene: 10. The chain's CDR3 is CASTGTSGLSSYNEQFF. In DNA, the CDR3 is TGTGCCAGCACCGGGACTAGCGGCTTAAGCTCCTACAATGAGCAGTTCTTC.

This rearrangement joins TRBV5-1 to TRBJ1-1, with D hard to call. Germline CDR1 is SGHRS and CDR2 is YFSETQ. There are 14 residues in the CDR3. V gave up 6 bases and J gave up 5 bases, with 17 bases separating them. CDR3 sequence (DNA): TGCGCCAGCAACGACCCCGGAGGCGGGACTGAAGCTTTCTTT. Translated, it gives CASNDPGGGTEAFF.

The chain links TRBV12-5 to TRBJ2-3; 9 bases map to TRBD2. The junction had 10 bases not matched to a gene; V was cut back by 0 bases and J by 0 bases. The CDR3 consists of 19 residues. CDR1 is LGHNT, CDR2 FRNRAP, per germline. The CDR3 here is CASGLVRTSGRPSTDTQYF. The CDR3 DNA follows: TGTGCTAGTGGTTTGGTACGTACTAGCGGGCGCCCTAGCACAGATACGCAGTATTTT.

The rearrangement joins TRBV6-5 to TRBJ2-1; weak D call: TRBD2 (7 bases). Trimming shortened V by 5 bases and J by 8 bases, and 16 bases separated the two germline ends. The CDR3 loop spans 14 amino acids. The germline V gene has CDR1 MNHEY and CDR2 SVGAGI. CDR3 region: CASSNGGGVYEQFF. The CDR3 nucleotides read TGTGCCAGCAGTAATGGGGGGGGCGTATATGAGCAGTTCTTC.

The chain joins TRBV6-6 to TRBJ1-2; the D gene is possibly TRBD1 (6 bases). V was shortened by 6 bases and J by 2 bases, with 16 bases between the two germline ends. Germline assignment: CDR1 MNHNY and CDR2 SVGAGI (reference sequence). The CDR3 sequence is 15 residues long. CDR3 nucleotides: TGTGCCAGCAGCTCCAAGGGGGGGGAGAACTATGGCTACACCTTC. This codes for CASSSKGGENYGYTF.

The chain links TRBV11-3 to TRBJ2-1; TRBD2 matches at 9 bases. This CDR3 comprises 15 residues. The V segment lost 5 bases and the J segment 3 bases; nucleotides outside the gene matches: 5. The germline V gene encodes CDR1 SGHNT and CDR2 YENEEA. The DNA for the CDR3 is TGTGCCAGCAGCCAGCCGACTAGCGGCTACAATGAGCAGTTCTTC. Its protein product is CASSQPTSGYNEQFF.

The chain recombines TRBV3-1 (or the pseudogene TRBV3-2) with TRBJ2-7, with 11 bases fitting TRBD1. Germline V gene sequence: CDR1 LGHDT, CDR2 YNNKEL (reference sequence). This CDR3 is 16 amino acids long. Unmatched junction bases numbered 10, after V lost 4 bases and J lost 5 bases. CDR3 in amino acids: CASSPLLGQGANEQYF. The DNA of the CDR3 is TGTGCCAGCAGCCCGCTACTCGGACAGGGGGCGAACGAGCAGTACTTC.